There are a few counts of the clone carrying this TCR beta chain. Its cognate antigen is unknown. This sample was included in a study of blood T cells in healthy people across ages. Trimming removed 2 bases from V and 5 bases from J; junction bases left unmatched: 4. The CDR3 runs 15 residues. Germline loops: CDR1 ENHRY, CDR2 SYGVKD. Overall study findings and caveats: Observed TCR beta diversity per million T cells went down as age went up. This fall followed a roughly linear course with age.

For the second PCR, which ran for about 7 to 11 cycles, a sample-barcoded 5' primer and a J-beta primer mix were used. TCRdb independently ran MiXCR on the 5' RACE reads; one entry per CDR3 protein. The data show hundreds of thousands of distinct CDR3 sequences, 60% to 80% seen once. This chain links TRBV10-3 with TRBJ1-4; 8 nucleotides match TRBD1. The receptor was derived from a young man in good health. Sequenced input: blood. CDR3 bases: TGTGCCATCAGTGAGCGGACAGGGTTCAATGAAAAACTGTTTTTT. This sequence encodes CAISERTGFNEKLFF.